The entry that follows covers one T cell receptor beta chain sequence. Its target antigen remains unknown. Qualities for individual bases were not recorded, and no much larger clone is one base off. CDR1 is given as MNHNS and CDR2 as SASEGT, both from the germline V gene. The junction carries 13 bases between V and J, which are trimmed by 3 bases and 7 bases respectively. Measured from the cysteine to the phenylalanine, the CDR3 is 14 residues long. Only the CDR3 DNA stays, 42 bases, in frame from base 1. The data were obtained in a study of T-cell reconstitution after alpha-beta-depleted transplantation in children (dated by TCRdb to the mid-2010s). Context from the whole study: T-cell immune reconstitution after TCRalphabeta/CD19-depleted allogeneic hematopoietic cell transplantation in children was quantitatively tracked in the study by means of TCR repertoire profiling.

Libraries were constructed by PCR. Sequencing relied on an Illumina HiSeq 2500. TCR libraries were prepared with molecular barcoding, using unique molecular identifiers to normalize TCRbeta repertoire quantification. TCRdb reworked the public reads: Q25 trimming with fastp, MiXCR clone assembly, productive beta chains retained. Entries that share a CDR3 protein sequence are merged under the most common genes and DNA. For this sample there are hundreds of thousands of distinct CDR3 sequences; about a sixth appear just once. More than 2.5% of the sample is in the top ten clones. The sample consisted of PBMCs from the stem cell graft donor, taken from the stem cell graft. The V gene is TRBV6-1 and the J gene is TRBJ1-5; the D gene cannot be named for sure. The source of this sequence is a human donor who donated a stem cell graft to a child with acute lymphoblastic leukemia. The CDR3 in this case is CASSDRRIEQPQHF. The DNA sequence follows: TGTGCCAGCAGTGATCGGCGGATTGAGCAGCCCCAGCATTTT.